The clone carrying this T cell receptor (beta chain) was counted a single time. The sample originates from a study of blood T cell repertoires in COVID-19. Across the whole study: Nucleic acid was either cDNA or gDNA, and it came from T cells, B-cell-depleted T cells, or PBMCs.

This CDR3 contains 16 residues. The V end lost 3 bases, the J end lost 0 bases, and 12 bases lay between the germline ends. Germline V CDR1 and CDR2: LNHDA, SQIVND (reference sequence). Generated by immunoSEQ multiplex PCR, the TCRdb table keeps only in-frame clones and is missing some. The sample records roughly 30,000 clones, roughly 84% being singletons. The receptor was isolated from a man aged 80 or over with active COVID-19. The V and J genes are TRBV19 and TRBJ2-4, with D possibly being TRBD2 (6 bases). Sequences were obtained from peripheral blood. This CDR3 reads CASSMDQGLAKNIQYF. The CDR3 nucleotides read TGTGCCAGTAGTATGGATCAGGGACTAGCCAAAAACATTCAGTACTTC.